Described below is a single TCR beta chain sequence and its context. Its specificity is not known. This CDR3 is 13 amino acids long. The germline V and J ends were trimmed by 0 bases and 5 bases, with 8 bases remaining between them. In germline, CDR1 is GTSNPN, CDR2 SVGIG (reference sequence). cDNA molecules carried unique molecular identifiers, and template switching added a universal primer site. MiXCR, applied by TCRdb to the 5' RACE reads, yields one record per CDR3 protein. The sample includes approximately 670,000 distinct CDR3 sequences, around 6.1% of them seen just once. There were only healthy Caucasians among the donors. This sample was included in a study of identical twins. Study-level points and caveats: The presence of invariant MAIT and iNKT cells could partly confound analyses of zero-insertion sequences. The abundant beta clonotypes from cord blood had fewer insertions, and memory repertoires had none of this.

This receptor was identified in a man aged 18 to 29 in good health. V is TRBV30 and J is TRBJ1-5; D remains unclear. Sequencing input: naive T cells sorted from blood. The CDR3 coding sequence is TGTGCCTGGAGTGTCGGGAGTCATCAGCCCCAGCATTTT. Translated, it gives CAWSVGSHQPQHF.